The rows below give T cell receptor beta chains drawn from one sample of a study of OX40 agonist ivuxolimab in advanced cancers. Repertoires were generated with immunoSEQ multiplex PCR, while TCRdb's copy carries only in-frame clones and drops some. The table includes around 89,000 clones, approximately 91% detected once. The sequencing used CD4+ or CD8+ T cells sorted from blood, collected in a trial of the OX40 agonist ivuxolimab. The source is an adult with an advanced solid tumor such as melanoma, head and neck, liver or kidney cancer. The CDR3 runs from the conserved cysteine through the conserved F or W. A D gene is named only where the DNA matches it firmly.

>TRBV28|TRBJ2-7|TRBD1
CASSSPGQVSYEQYF
TGTGCCAGCAGTTCGCCGGGACAGGTCTCCTACGAGCAGTACTTC
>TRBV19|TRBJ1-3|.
CASTDRGGNTIYF
TGTGCCAGTACCGATCGGGGTGGAAACACCATATATTTT
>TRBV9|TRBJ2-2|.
CASSDISANTGELFF
TGTGCCAGCAGTGACATTAGCGCGAACACCGGGGAGCTGTTTTTT
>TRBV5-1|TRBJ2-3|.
CASSLGGSGPDTQYF
TGCGCCAGCAGCTTGGGAGGCAGCGGGCCAGATACGCAGTATTTT
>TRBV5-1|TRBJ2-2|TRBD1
CASSLDRGETGELFF
TGCGCCAGCAGCTTGGACAGGGGGGAAACCGGGGAGCTGTTTTTT
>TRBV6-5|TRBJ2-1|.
CASSWRPYNEQFF
TGTGCCAGCAGTTGGCGACCCTACAATGAGCAGTTCTTC
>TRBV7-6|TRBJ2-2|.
CASSPRLGELFF
TGTGCCAGCAGCCCCCGTTTAGGGGAGCTGTTTTTT
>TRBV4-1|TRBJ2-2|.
CASSQVTGGDTGELFF
TGCGCCAGCAGCCAAGTTACAGGGGGGGACACCGGGGAGCTGTTTTTT
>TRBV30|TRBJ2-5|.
CAWADGIQETQYF
TGTGCCTGGGCAGACGGGATCCAAGAGACCCAGTACTTC
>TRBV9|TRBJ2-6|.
CASSAPRDRLTGANVLTF
TGTGCCAGCAGCGCCCCCCGAGACAGGCTTACTGGGGCCAACGTCCTGACTTTC